Reported below is one T cell receptor beta chain. Its antigen is not known. Broader study findings: Tumor Tregs overlapped most with tumor, then blood, naive CD4+ cells.

TCRdb reprocessed the 5' RACE reads with MiXCR, giving one entry per CDR3 protein. Of 35,000 to 50,000 distinct CDR3 sequences in the sample, 30% were seen once. V shed 0 bases, J shed 3 bases, and the junction held 7 bases outside the gene matches. This CDR3 has 17 amino acids. Germline CDR1 is SGDLS and CDR2 is YYNGEE. The clonotype was recovered from a female donor with breast cancer. Source material: tumor-infiltrating memory CD4+ T cells sorted from the breast tumor. The subset is: memory CD4+ T cells, CD4+CD45RO+CD25-. V is TRBV9 and J is TRBJ1-5; 9 bases fit TRBD1. CDR3 nucleotides: TGTGCCAGCAGCGTAGGTTGGACAGGGGCTGACAATCAGCCCCAGCATTTT. Encoded protein: CASSVGWTGADNQPQHF. Combining the CDR3 with reference TRBV9 and TRBJ1-5 gives the whole variable domain DSGVTQTPKHLITATGQRVTLRCSPRSGDLSVYWYQQSLDQGLQFLIQYYNGEERAKGNILERFSAQQFPDLHSELNLSSLELGDSALYFCASSVGWTGADNQPQHFGDGTRLSIL.